These T cell receptor beta chains were read from a single sample in a study of T-cell reconstitution after alpha-beta-depleted transplantation in children. TCRdb used MiXCR to reprocess the PCR reads, holding one entry per CDR3 protein. The sample has about 980,000 distinct CDR3 sequences, roughly 31% seen once; the top ten hold 25% to 35%. This specimen was PBMCs, mostly from graft donor cells, taken 360 days after TCRalphabeta/CD19-depleted stem cell transplant. These receptors were obtained from a boy younger than two who had a stem cell transplant for SCID, so the T cells may come from the graft donor. Each CDR3 is given with its conserved first and last residue. Fields, in order: clone size, J gene, CDR3 length, D gene, V gene, CDR3 DNA, CDR3 protein. A D gene is named only where the DNA matches it firmly. The listing skips clone size in some rows; elsewhere it reads once, few, many or a size class.

>few|TRBJ2-4|15|TRBD2|TRBV5-1
TGCGCCAGCAGCTTGTTTCCGGGGGGGCTAGCCATTCAGTACTTC
CASSLFPGGLAIQYF
>NA|TRBJ2-7|16|TRBD1|TRBV12-3/TRBV12-4
TGTGCCAGCAGTTTCGCCCCCTGGACAGGGGGCTTCGAGCAGTACTTC
CASSFAPWTGGFEQYF
>NA|TRBJ2-1|16|NA|TRBV18
TGTGCCAGCTCACCGGGGCAGGGTAGGGGTACCAATGAGCAGTTCTTC
CASSPGQGRGTNEQFF
>NA|TRBJ2-1|15|TRBD2|TRBV27
TGTGCCAGCAGTACACCACTAGCGGGGTACAATGAGCAGTTCTTC
CASSTPLAGYNEQFF
>NA|TRBJ2-1|10|NA|TRBV2
TGTGCCCTTACACACAATGAGCAGTTCTTC
CALTHNEQFF
>NA|TRBJ2-3|15|NA|TRBV5-1
TGCGCCAGCAGCTTGGACCCTAGGGGAGCAGATACGCAGTATTTT
CASSLDPRGADTQYF
>NA|TRBJ1-3|14|NA|TRBV9
TGTGCCAGCAGCGTTGGAGCGAATGGAAACACCATATATTTT
CASSVGANGNTIYF
>NA|TRBJ2-1|15|TRBD1|TRBV4-1
TGCGCCAGCAGCCAAGCGACAGGGAGTCCCAATGAGCAGTTCTTC
CASSQATGSPNEQFF
>few|TRBJ1-1|14|NA|TRBV20-1
TGCAGTGCTGGCAGGATAAGAATGAACACTGAAGCTTTCTTT
CSAGRIRMNTEAFF
>NA|TRBJ2-3|16|NA|TRBV29-1
TGCAGCGTTGTTTCTACCGGGGGGCCCAACACAGATACGCAGTATTTT
CSVVSTGGPNTDTQYF
>NA|TRBJ2-2|14|NA|TRBV7-9
TGTGCCAGCATAAAGCAGGCGAACACCGGGGAGCTGTTTTTT
CASIKQANTGELFF
>NA|TRBJ1-2|14|NA|TRBV20-1
TGCAGTGCTAGAGATCGCAGCACATCCTATGGCTACACCTTC
CSARDRSTSYGYTF
>NA|TRBJ1-3|15|TRBD1|TRBV3-1
TGTGCCAGCAGCCCGGACAGGAGTGGAGGAAACACCATATATTTT
CASSPDRSGGNTIYF
>few|TRBJ1-1|15|NA|TRBV4-3
TGCGCCAGCAGCCAAGGACAGGCTTTGAACACTGAAGCTTTCTTT
CASSQGQALNTEAFF
>many|TRBJ2-5|13|NA|TRBV5-1
TGCGCCAGCAGCTTTACAAGGGAAGAGACCCAGTACTTC
CASSFTREETQYF
>few|TRBJ2-3|14|NA|TRBV28
TGTGCCAGCAGTTTAGTGGCTGGCGGAGATACGCAGTATTTT
CASSLVAGGDTQYF
>NA|TRBJ1-2|15|TRBD1|TRBV6-2/TRBV6-3
TGTGCCAGCAGCGGAGGGACAGGGAGACTTCGTGGCTACACCTTC
CASSGGTGRLRGYTF
>NA|TRBJ2-6|19|NA|TRBV10-2
TGCGCCAGCAGTGGACACTATACGTCGATATTCTCTGGGGCCAACGTCCTGACTTTC
CASSGHYTSIFSGANVLTF
>few|TRBJ2-5|16|TRBD2|TRBV15
TGTGCCACCAGCGGGATGAGCGGGGCCTGGGTGGAGACCCAGTACTTC
CATSGMSGAWVETQYF
>few|TRBJ1-1|15|NA|TRBV7-2
TGTGCCAGCAGCTTACTAGATATGCCTCTTGGTGAAGCTTTCTTT
CASSLLDMPLGEAFF
>NA|TRBJ2-3|18|NA|TRBV10-3
TGTGCCATCAGTGAGCCGATGGGGGACAATCCTCTCGGAGATACGCAGTATTTT
CAISEPMGDNPLGDTQYF
>NA|TRBJ2-7|16|NA|TRBV7-2
TGTGCCAGCAGCTTAGCCCCCTCGGTAGCCTCCTACGAGCAGTACTTC
CASSLAPSVASYEQYF
>few|TRBJ2-7|14|NA|TRBV3-1
TGTGCCAGCAGCCAACCGGGGCATGGCCACGAGCAGTACTTC
CASSQPGHGHEQYF
>few|TRBJ2-1|17|NA|TRBV5-1
TGCGCCAGCAGCTTGAGGGGTCAGGGGCTGACTAACAATGAGCAGTTCTTC
CASSLRGQGLTNNEQFF
>NA|TRBJ1-4|12|NA|TRBV12-3/TRBV12-4
TGTGCCACCGGGAGAGGGAATGAAAAACTGTTTTTT
CATGRGNEKLFF
>few|TRBJ2-3|16|NA|TRBV5-1
TGCGCCAGCAGCTTGTTTGGCGCAGATCGCACAGATACGCAGTATTTT
CASSLFGADRTDTQYF
>NA|TRBJ2-1|16|TRBD2|TRBV7-2
TGTGCCAGCAGCTTAGCTAGCGGGGGAGGGTACAATGAGCAGTTCTTC
CASSLASGGGYNEQFF
>NA|TRBJ2-3|16|NA|TRBV7-9
TGTGCCAGCAGCTTAGGTTGGCAGGGCCGTCGGGATACGCAGTATTTT
CASSLGWQGRRDTQYF
>NA|TRBJ2-7|14|TRBD1|TRBV2
TGTGCCAGCCGGTTTGGACAGGGATCCTACGAGCAGTACTTC
CASRFGQGSYEQYF
>many|TRBJ1-1|15|NA|TRBV7-9
TGTGCCAGCAGCTTAGGGTGGGGTCAGAGCACTGAAGCTTTCTTT
CASSLGWGQSTEAFF
>NA|TRBJ1-1|17|TRBD1|TRBV20-1
TGCAGTGCTAGAGCGCCCACAGGGGGCAGGGTGGGTGCTGAAGCTTTCTTT
CSARAPTGGRVGAEAFF
>few|TRBJ2-1|15|TRBD2|TRBV29-1
TGCAGCGCTCCCCGGGCGGGGGGGCCTAGGAATGAGCAGTTCTTC
CSAPRAGGPRNEQFF
>once|TRBJ2-1|16|NA|TRBV25-1
TGTGCCAGCAGTGACACGGGACTCCTGTCCTACAATGAGCAGTTCTTC
CASSDTGLLSYNEQFF
>NA|TRBJ2-1|12|NA|TRBV30
TGTGCCTGGAGTAGATCTAAGAATGAGCAGTTCTTC
CAWSRSKNEQFF
>few|TRBJ1-1|14|NA|TRBV12-3/TRBV12-4
TGTGCCAGCAGTATGACAGGTTCTAACACTGAAGCTTTCTTT
CASSMTGSNTEAFF
>NA|TRBJ2-1|16|TRBD1|TRBV20-1
TGCAGTGCTGGATTGACAGGGGGCGGCACCTACAATGAGCAGTTCTTC
CSAGLTGGGTYNEQFF
>NA|TRBJ2-7|12|TRBD2|TRBV7-2
TGTGCCAGCAGCTTAACGGGACTAGGCCGGTACTTC
CASSLTGLGRYF
>NA|TRBJ2-1|15|TRBD2|TRBV20-1
TGCAGTGCTAAGACTAGCGGTACCGCCTACAATGAGCAGTTCTTC
CSAKTSGTAYNEQFF
>NA|TRBJ2-5|17|NA|TRBV4-3
TGCGCCAGCAGCCATATTTCGCGGGGGCCTCGGTGGGAGACCCAGTACTTC
CASSHISRGPRWETQYF
>few|TRBJ2-3|14|TRBD2|TRBV29-1
TGCAGCGTTGCAGGACTAGCGGTCACAGATACGCAGTATTTT
CSVAGLAVTDTQYF
>NA|TRBJ2-1|17|NA|TRBV7-8
TGTGCCAGCAGCTTAGAAAGCCTTTACTCTAGTGCCAATGAGCAGTTCTTC
CASSLESLYSSANEQFF
>many|TRBJ2-7|15|NA|TRBV28
TGTGCCAGCAGTCCCCAGGGTTCTCCCTCCTACGAGCAGTACTTC
CASSPQGSPSYEQYF
>NA|TRBJ1-3|17|NA|TRBV10-3
TGTGCCATCAGACCCCAGGGGACGGCGTCCTCTGGAAACACCATATATTTT
CAIRPQGTASSGNTIYF
>NA|TRBJ2-3|19|NA|TRBV12-3/TRBV12-4
TGTGCCATCTCTCGCAGATTACTTTTTAGCGATTACCGCACAGATACGCAGTATTTT
CAISRRLLFSDYRTDTQYF
>few|TRBJ2-6|16|NA|TRBV28
TGTGCCAGCAGTATCCTGACAGCCCCTGGGGCCAACGTCCTGACTTTC
CASSILTAPGANVLTF
>few|TRBJ2-7|14|TRBD1|TRBV27
TGTGCCAGCAGAGACAGGGGCCCCTACTACGAGCAGTACTTC
CASRDRGPYYEQYF
>few|TRBJ1-4|15|NA|TRBV7-9
TGTGCCAGCAGCTTGGGACGGAGTCGTCGGGAAAAACTGTTTTTT
CASSLGRSRREKLFF
>NA|TRBJ1-4|15|TRBD1|TRBV24-1
TGTGCCACCAGCGGACAGGGGAAGGGTGATGAAAAACTGTTTTTT
CATSGQGKGDEKLFF
>many|TRBJ1-1|13|NA|TRBV6-5
TGTGCCAGCAGTTACTCGGCGAACACTGAAGCTTTCTTT
CASSYSANTEAFF
>NA|TRBJ1-1|14|TRBD1|TRBV5-1
TGCGCCAGCGGGAGAAGGGGGACAGATACTGAAGCTTTCTTT
CASGRRGTDTEAFF
>few|TRBJ1-2|12|NA|TRBV20-1
TGCAGTGCTAATTGGGGCAGCTCTTACTACACCTTC
CSANWGSSYYTF
>few|TRBJ2-3|15|TRBD1|TRBV12-3/TRBV12-4
TGTGCCAGCAGTTCGGGACAGGGGGTTGGGGATACGCAGTATTTT
CASSSGQGVGDTQYF